The 6 T cell receptor beta chains below come from one sample, sequenced in a study of blood T cell repertoires in COVID-19. TCRdb keeps only in-frame clones here, not all; method: immunoSEQ multiplex PCR. Found here are fewer than 350,000 clones, roughly nine tenths of them singletons; the top ten hold approximately 12%. The sequencing sample was made of peripheral blood. The receptor set was obtained from a woman in her 30s with COVID-19, enrolled during active disease.

The J gene is TRBJ1-2, the V gene TRBV21-1; TRBD1, the table's D call, was not compared with the DNA. TRBV21-1 is described as a pseudogene. The length of the CDR3 is 14 residues. Written as DNA, the CDR3 is TGTGCCAGCAGCAAGAAATCAGGGCCCATTGGCTACACCTTC. Its translation is CASSKKSGPIGYTF.

The V gene is TRBV3-1 (or the pseudogene TRBV3-2), the J gene TRBJ2-5, with D perhaps TRBD2 (7 bases). The CDR3 has 15 residues. Trimming left V 3 bases short and J 5 bases short, with 16 bases between. CDR1 and CDR2 from the germline V gene are LGHDT and YNNKEL (reference sequence). The CDR3 sequence is CASSQDSGTMETQYF. The CDR3 DNA reads TGTGCCAGCAGCCAGGACAGCGGGACGATGGAGACCCAGTACTTC.

The rearrangement links TRBV21-1 to TRBJ1-5; TRBD1 is taken as the D call from the table, unchecked against the DNA. TRBV21-1 is a pseudogene. This CDR3 has 16 amino acids. CDR3 protein: CASSKKGKQGIQPQHF. CDR3 in DNA: TGTGCCAGCAGCAAAAAGGGGAAACAGGGAATACAGCCCCAGCATTTT.

The gene calls are TRBV5-8 and TRBJ1-1, with D possibly TRBD1 on 5 matching bases. Germline CDR1 SGHTS, CDR2 YDEGEE. CDR3 size: 17 residues. Deletions cut 3 bases from V and 0 bases from J, with 18 bases between. The CDR3 spells CASSWWGDRTVNTEAFF. In nucleotides, the CDR3 is TGTGCCAGCAGCTGGTGGGGGGATCGGACGGTGAACACTGAAGCTTTCTTT.

The V and J genes are TRBV6-1 and TRBJ2-1; tentatively, D is TRBD2 (7 bases). The germline V gene encodes CDR1 MNHNS and CDR2 SASEGT. The CDR3 runs 14 residues. V lost 0 bases to trimming and J lost 9 bases, with 12 bases between them. In nucleotides, the CDR3 is TGTGCCAGCAGTGAAGCGGGGGGGCATCTTGAGCAGTTCTTC. Translating gives CASSEAGGHLEQFF.

The rearrangement links TRBV5-5 to TRBJ2-7; TRBD1 might be the D (6 bases). Germline V gene lookup returns CDR1 SGHKS and CDR2 YYEKEE (reference sequence). The germline V and J ends were trimmed by 7 bases and 7 bases, with 18 bases remaining between them. This CDR3 has 13 amino acids. CDR3 in amino acids: CASARDIVREQYF. In nucleotides, the CDR3 is TGTGCCAGCGCTCGGGACATTGTACGAGAGCAGTACTTC.